A single sample is the source of the 5 T cell receptor beta chains below, sequenced in a study of OX40 agonist ivuxolimab in advanced cancers. Assay used: immunoSEQ multiplex PCR; TCRdb lists only in-frame clones, some missing. The repertoire consists of approximately 61,000 clones, with roughly nine tenths occurring once and the leading ten covering around 20%. The starting material was CD4+ or CD8+ T cells sorted from blood, obtained in a trial of the OX40 agonist ivuxolimab. The source is an adult with an advanced solid tumor such as melanoma, head and neck, liver or kidney cancer.

This sequence joins TRBV2 and TRBJ2-5; 12 bases agree with TRBD2. Germline V CDR1 and CDR2: SNHLY, FYNNEI. The CDR3 covers 18 residues. Germline trimming cut 3 bases from V and 5 bases from J; bases unmatched to any gene: 13. The CDR3 spells CASSDFLAGGRLGETQYF. The CDR3 DNA reads as TGTGCCAGCAGTGACTTCCTAGCGGGGGGGCGCTTAGGGGAGACCCAGTACTTC.

The chain couples TRBV6-1 to TRBJ1-6; TRBD1 is a possible D gene (6 bases). The CDR3 covers 16 residues. V dropped 2 bases and J dropped 6 bases, with 14 bases sitting between them. Germline-derived CDR1 and CDR2 are MNHNS and SASEGT. The CDR3 sequence: CASSELLHRVNSPLHF. DNA for the CDR3: TGTGCCAGCAGTGAACTCCTCCACAGGGTTAATTCACCCCTCCACTTT.

The chain carries TRBV5-1 and TRBJ2-5; 9 nucleotides match TRBD1. The CDR3 covers 15 residues. V gave up 1 base and J gave up 2 bases; unmatched junction bases: 3. CDR1 is SGHRS and CDR2 is YFSETQ in the germline V gene. In DNA form, the CDR3 reads TGCGCCAGCAGCTTGTCGACAGGGGGACAAGAGACCCAGTACTTC. It encodes CASSLSTGGQETQYF.

V and J are TRBV5-4 and TRBJ2-7; 7 nucleotides align to TRBD1. V was pared by 5 bases and J by 0 bases, with 8 bases of the junction left unmatched. The CDR3 loop spans 15 amino acids. Germline V gene sequence: CDR1 SGHNT, CDR2 YYREEE (reference sequence). The CDR3 sequence: CASRAGQASSYEQYF. DNA of the CDR3: TGTGCCAGCAGAGCCGGACAGGCCAGCTCCTACGAGCAGTACTTC.

The rearrangement joins TRBV19 to TRBJ1-2, with a weak D call TRBD1 (6 bases). V gave up 8 bases and J gave up 1 base, with 11 bases separating them. Germline V lookup: CDR1 LNHDA, CDR2 SQIVND (reference sequence). CDR3 length equals 13 residues. The CDR3 DNA reads TGTGCCAGTGCCGGGACACTTAACTATGGCTACACCTTC. Amino acids: CASAGTLNYGYTF.